The 19 T cell receptor beta chains below were found in one sample sequenced in a study of T cell changes during pregnancy in multiple sclerosis. Clones were sequenced by immunoSEQ multiplex PCR, and TCRdb holds only the in-frame ones, with some missing. The profile shows 130,000 or so clones, roughly 97% of them singletons. Sequencing used peripheral blood, obtained after pregnancy. All receptors derive from a female donor with multiple sclerosis, enrolled in a pregnancy study.

This chain connects TRBV6-1 to TRBJ2-7, with D possibly matching TRBD2 (7 bases). The ends were cut back, 10 bases at V and 4 bases at J, with 17 bases in the middle. CDR3 length: 13 residues. From germline, CDR1 is MNHNS and CDR2 SASEGT. The CDR3 region has the DNA TGTGCCACCTTGCGGGGGCTCCCATACGAGCAGTACTTC. Translating it yields CATLRGLPYEQYF.

The chain combines TRBV28 with TRBJ2-7, with TRBD2 identical over 7 bases. Trimming removed 5 bases from V and 3 bases from J; junction bases left unmatched: 10. CDR1 is MDHEN and CDR2 is SYDVKM in the germline V gene. CDR3 length equals 15 residues. DNA for the CDR3: TGTGCCAGCAGTACCCCGAGCGGGATCCTCTACGAGCAGTACTTC. This encodes CASSTPSGILYEQYF.

This rearrangement joins TRBV10-3 to TRBJ2-2, with 14 bases aligning to TRBD2. J gave up 0 bases and V 4 bases, and 10 bases lay outside the gene matches. Germline V gene data show CDR1 as ENHRY and CDR2 as SYGVKD. The CDR3 spans 20 residues. The CDR3 DNA reads as TGTGCCATCAGTGGGTCAACCGGGACTAGCGGGAGCACGAACACCGGGGAGCTGTTTTTT. Its protein is CAISGSTGTSGSTNTGELFF.

This chain joins TRBV4-3 and TRBJ2-2, with no clear D. CDR1 and CDR2 from the germline V gene are LGHNA and YSLEER. Trimming took 1 base from V and 1 from J, leaving 16 bases between them. The CDR3 is 18 amino acids. The CDR3 sequence is CASSQALMAEGNTGELFF. The CDR3 nucleotides read TGCGCCAGCAGCCAAGCCCTGATGGCGGAAGGGAACACCGGGGAGCTGTTTTTT.

This chain links TRBV10-3 with TRBJ2-5; 8 bases line up with TRBD1. The V segment lost 8 bases and the J segment 1 base; nucleotides outside the gene matches: 3. Per germline, CDR1 ENHRY and CDR2 SYGVKD. This CDR3 spans 13 amino acids. The DNA of the CDR3 is TGTGCCATCGGCAGGGGGCTCCAAGAGACCCAGTACTTC. This encodes CAIGRGLQETQYF.

The chain uses TRBV6-6 and TRBJ2-2; 11 bases agree with TRBD1. V gave up 5 bases and J gave up 6 bases; unmatched junction bases: 5. The germline V gene has CDR1 MNHNY and CDR2 SVGAGI (reference sequence). CDR3 length equals 15 residues. CDR3 sequence reads: CASSPWTGGPGELFF. The DNA for the CDR3 is TGTGCCAGCAGTCCGTGGACAGGGGGCCCCGGGGAGCTGTTTTTT.

This chain links TRBV4-3 with TRBJ2-3; D perhaps matches TRBD2 (5 bases). There are 15 residues in the CDR3. CDR1 LGHNA and CDR2 YSLEER come from the germline V gene. Trimming took 0 bases from V and 1 from J, leaving 8 bases between them. The CDR3 loop is CASSQDWRGTDTQYF. DNA of the CDR3: TGCGCCAGCAGCCAAGATTGGCGGGGCACAGATACGCAGTATTTT.

This chain links TRBV11-1 with TRBJ2-5; 10 bases line up with TRBD2. This CDR3 has 14 amino acids. Trimming at V came to 6 bases and at J to 1 base, leaving 2 bases not matched to a gene. Germline V gives CDR1 SGHAT, CDR2 FQDESV (reference sequence). CDR3 bases: TGTGCCAGCAGGGTAGCGGGAGGCCAAGAGACCCAGTACTTC. Amino acid sequence: CASRVAGGQETQYF.

The rearrangement joins TRBV5-1 to TRBJ2-1; 7 nucleotides align to TRBD2. The V gene end was trimmed by 0 bases and the J gene end by 0 bases; junction bases not matched to a gene: 3. The CDR3 sequence is 16 residues long. In germline, CDR1 is SGHRS, CDR2 YFSETQ. The CDR3 here is CASSLVGTTSYNEQFF. CDR3 bases: TGCGCCAGCAGCTTGGTCGGGACTACCTCCTACAATGAGCAGTTCTTC. The full variable domain, rest sourced from reference TRBV5-1 and TRBJ2-1, is KAGVTQTPRYLIKTRGQQVTLSCSPISGHRSVSWYQQTPGQGLQFLFEYFSETQRNKGNFPGRFSGRQFSNSRSEMNVSTLELGDSALYLCASSLVGTTSYNEQFFGPGTRLTVL.

The chain uses TRBV19 and TRBJ2-1; possibly TRBD2 for D (5 bases). V lost 4 bases to trimming and J lost 4 bases, with 8 bases between them. This CDR3 contains 13 residues. Germline CDR1 reads LNHDA; CDR2 reads SQIVND (reference sequence). CDR3 coding DNA: TGTGCCAGTAGTAGGCGGGCTTACAATGAGCAGTTCTTC. This encodes CASSRRAYNEQFF.

The chain uses TRBV19 and TRBJ2-1; tentative D call: TRBD2 (5 bases). CDR1 LNHDA and CDR2 SQIVND come from the germline V gene (reference sequence). The CDR3 is 13 amino acids. The V end lost 8 bases, the J end lost 0 bases, and 8 bases lay between the germline ends. The CDR3 is CASGEGSYNEQFF. The CDR3 DNA reads as TGTGCCAGTGGAGAGGGCTCCTACAATGAGCAGTTCTTC.

The chain recombines TRBV7-2 with TRBJ2-1; 12 bases match TRBD2. Germline V gene lookup returns CDR1 SGHTA and CDR2 FQGNSA. The ends lost 2 bases at V and 8 bases at J; junction bases unmatched: 4. There are 15 residues in the CDR3. The CDR3 coding sequence is TGTGCCAGCAGCTTAAGACTAGCGGGAGACCATGAGCAGTTCTTC. It yields the protein CASSLRLAGDHEQFF.

The rearrangement uses TRBV5-1 and TRBJ1-2; 11 nucleotides align to TRBD1. V dropped 0 bases and J dropped 2; count of bases not matched to a gene: 9. This CDR3 comprises 18 residues. CDR1 SGHRS and CDR2 YFSETQ come from the germline V gene. The CDR3 loop reads CASSLVWGQGVNNYGYTF. The CDR3 nucleotides are TGCGCCAGCAGCTTGGTTTGGGGACAGGGGGTTAACAACTATGGCTACACCTTC.

The J gene is TRBJ2-7, the V gene TRBV29-1, with D possibly matching TRBD2 (5 bases). Germline assignment: CDR1 SQVTM and CDR2 ANQGSEA. V shed 6 bases and J shed 2 bases, with 11 bases lying between them. The CDR3 runs to 12 residues. The CDR3, as DNA: TGCAGCGTAGTCCGGGGAACCTACGAGCAGTACTTC. This encodes CSVVRGTYEQYF.

The chain has TRBV11-3 and TRBJ2-1; 9 bases are shared with TRBD1. The trim removed 5 bases at V and 6 bases at J, leaving 5 bases unmatched. This CDR3 contains 14 residues. Germline V gene lookup returns CDR1 SGHNT and CDR2 YENEEA. In DNA form, the CDR3 reads TGTGCCAGCAGCATCGGACAGGGGAGCAATGAGCAGTTCTTC. Translation gives CASSIGQGSNEQFF.

The V gene is TRBV27, the J gene TRBJ2-7; D is uncertain. CDR3 length: 13 residues. Trimming removed 1 base from V and 3 bases from J, with 7 bases in between. Germline CDR1 and CDR2: MNHEY and SMNVEV (reference sequence). The CDR3 spells CASSLYRSYEQYF. CDR3 DNA sequence: TGTGCCAGCAGTTTATACCGGAGCTACGAGCAGTACTTC.

The CDR3 coding sequence is TGTGCCATCAGTTCCCTCGGGGGGCCCCGCCGGAGAAACGAGCAGTACTTC. It encodes CAISSLGGPRRRNEQYF. The gene calls are TRBV10-3 and TRBJ2-7; possibly TRBD2 for D (7 bases). This CDR3 is 17 amino acids long. Per the germline V gene, CDR1 is ENHRY and CDR2 is SYGVKD. V was clipped by 5 bases and J by 5 bases, with 25 bases between them.

The chain recombines TRBV2 with TRBJ2-1, with D possibly matching TRBD2 (5 bases). V gave up 4 bases and J gave up 4 bases, with 11 bases separating them. The CDR3 consists of 14 residues. CDR1 and CDR2 from the germline V gene are SNHLY and FYNNEI. The CDR3 is CASSVRTSYNEQFF. In DNA, the CDR3 is TGTGCCAGCAGTGTAAGAACTAGTTACAATGAGCAGTTCTTC.

In DNA, the CDR3 is TGTGCCAGTCTGGCCGGGGACAATGAGCAGTTCTTC. Translated, it gives CASLAGDNEQFF. The chain carries TRBV19 and TRBJ2-1; tentative D call: TRBD2 (5 bases). With 8 bases removed from V and 5 bases from J, the gap between germline ends came to 10 bases. This CDR3 comprises 12 residues. CDR1 and CDR2 (germline): LNHDA, SQIVND (reference sequence).